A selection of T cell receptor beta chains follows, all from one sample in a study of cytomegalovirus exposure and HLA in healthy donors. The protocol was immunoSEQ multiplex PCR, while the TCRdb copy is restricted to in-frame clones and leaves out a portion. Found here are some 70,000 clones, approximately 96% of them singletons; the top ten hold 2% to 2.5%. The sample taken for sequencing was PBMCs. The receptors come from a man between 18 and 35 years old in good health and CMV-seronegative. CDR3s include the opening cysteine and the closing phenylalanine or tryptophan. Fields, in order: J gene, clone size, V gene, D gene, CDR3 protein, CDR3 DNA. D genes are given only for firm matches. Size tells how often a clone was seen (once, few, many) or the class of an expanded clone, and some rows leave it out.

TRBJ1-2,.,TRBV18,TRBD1,CASSHGQGADYGYTF,TGTGCCAGCTCACATGGACAGGGGGCGGACTATGGCTACACCTTC
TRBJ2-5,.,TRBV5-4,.,CASSLGTAGQETQYF,TGTGCCAGCAGCTTGGGTACGGCGGGCCAAGAGACCCAGTACTTC
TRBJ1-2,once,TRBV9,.,CASSAAARGESGGYTF,TGTGCCAGCAGCGCAGCGGCCCGAGGCGAGTCGGGTGGCTACACCTTC
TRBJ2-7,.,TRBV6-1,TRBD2,CASSERGRAVEQYF,TGTGCCAGCAGTGAACGCGGGAGGGCGGTCGAGCAGTACTTC
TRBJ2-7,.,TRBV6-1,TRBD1,CASSRDRGYEQYF,TGTGCCAGCAGTCGGGACAGGGGGTACGAGCAGTACTTC
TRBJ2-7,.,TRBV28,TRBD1,CASSSGTANYEQYF,TGTGCCAGCAGTTCCGGGACAGCCAACTACGAGCAGTACTTC
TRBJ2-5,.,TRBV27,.,CASSWQAGETQYF,TGTGCCAGCAGTTGGCAGGCTGGGGAGACCCAGTACTTC
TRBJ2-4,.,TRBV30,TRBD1,CACTGASAKNIQYF,TGTGCCTGTACAGGGGCTTCAGCCAAAAACATTCAGTACTTC
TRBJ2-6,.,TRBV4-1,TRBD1,CASSQDRLTTSGANVLTF,TGCGCCAGCAGCCAGGACAGGCTTACAACCTCTGGGGCCAACGTCCTGACTTTC
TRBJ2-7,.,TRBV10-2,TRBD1,CASTPGTGGYEQYF,TGCGCCAGCACCCCTGGAACAGGGGGTTATGAGCAGTACTTC
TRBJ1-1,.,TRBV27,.,CASSLSRQVNTEAFF,TGTGCCAGCAGTTTAAGTCGGCAGGTGAACACTGAAGCTTTCTTT
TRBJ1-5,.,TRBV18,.,CASSPLADQPQHF,TGTGCCAGCTCACCACTTGCAGATCAGCCCCAGCATTTT
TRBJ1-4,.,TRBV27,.,CASSPIGSNEKLFF,TGTGCCAGCAGCCCGATTGGCTCTAATGAAAAACTGTTTTTT
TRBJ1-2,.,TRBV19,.,CASSPRTAAYGYTF,TGTGCCAGTAGTCCCAGGACAGCCGCATATGGCTACACCTTC
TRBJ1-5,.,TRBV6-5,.,CASGRSEGPQHF,TGTGCCAGCGGCCGTTCCGAGGGGCCCCAGCATTTT
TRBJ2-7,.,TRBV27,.,CASSPSGHGAYEQYF,TGTGCCAGCAGTCCATCGGGACACGGAGCCTACGAGCAGTACTTC
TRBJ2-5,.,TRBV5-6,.,CASSLAQGHIQETQYF,TGTGCCAGCAGCTTGGCCCAAGGACACATCCAAGAGACCCAGTACTTC
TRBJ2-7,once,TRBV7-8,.,CASSPPAGSYEQYF,TGTGCCAGCAGCCCGCCCGCAGGATCCTACGAGCAGTACTTC
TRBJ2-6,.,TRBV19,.,CASGRSGANVLTF,TGTGCCAGTGGGCGATCTGGGGCCAACGTCCTGACTTTC
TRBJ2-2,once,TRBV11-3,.,CASRQTSNTGELFF,TGTGCCAGCAGACAAACTAGCAACACCGGGGAGCTGTTTTTT
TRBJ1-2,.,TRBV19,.,CASSIPGGNYGYTF,TGTGCCAGTAGTATCCCAGGAGGGAACTATGGCTACACCTTC
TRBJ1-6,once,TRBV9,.,CASSSLNSPLHF,TGTGCCAGCAGCAGCCTGAATTCACCCCTCCACTTT
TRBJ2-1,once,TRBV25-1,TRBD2,CASSQGTSGGHNEQFF,TGTGCCAGCAGCCAAGGGACTAGCGGGGGGCACAATGAGCAGTTCTTC
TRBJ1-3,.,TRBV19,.,CASKGLSFSGNTIYF,TGTGCCAGTAAGGGGCTTTCCTTCTCTGGAAACACCATATATTTT
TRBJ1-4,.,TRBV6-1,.,CASSDQLLTLNEKLFF,TGTGCCAGCAGTGACCAACTACTTACTCTGAATGAAAAACTGTTTTTT
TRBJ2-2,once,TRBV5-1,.,CASRKSLSLAIAGELFF,TGCGCCAGCAGAAAGTCTCTCTCTCTAGCAATCGCCGGGGAGCTGTTTTTT
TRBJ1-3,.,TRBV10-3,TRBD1,CAISESGTVRSGNTIYF,TGTGCCATCAGTGAGTCCGGGACAGTCCGCTCTGGAAACACCATATATTTT
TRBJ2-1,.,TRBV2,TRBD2,CASTGGSDGRNEQFF,TGTGCCAGCACGGGGGGATCCGACGGTAGGAATGAGCAGTTCTTC
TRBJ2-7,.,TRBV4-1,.,CASSQGGSIYEQYF,TGCGCCAGCAGCCAAGGGGGCAGCATCTACGAGCAGTACTTC
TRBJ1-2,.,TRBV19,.,CASSIGGAGANYGYTF,TGTGCCAGTAGTATTGGTGGGGCCGGTGCTAACTATGGCTACACCTTC
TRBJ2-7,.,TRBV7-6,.,CASSLGGLPWEQYF,TGTGCCAGCAGCTTAGGGGGGCTGCCCTGGGAGCAGTACTTC
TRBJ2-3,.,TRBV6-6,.,CASSYGELTDTQYF,TGTGCCAGCAGTTACGGTGAACTCACAGATACGCAGTATTTT
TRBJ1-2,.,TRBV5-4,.,CASSLGVPGHTNYGYTF,TGTGCCAGCAGCTTGGGGGTCCCGGGACACACTAACTATGGCTACACCTTC
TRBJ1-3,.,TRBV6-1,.,CASSESRSGNTIYF,TGTGCCAGCAGCGAGAGTCGCTCTGGAAACACCATATATTTT
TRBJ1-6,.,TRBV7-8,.,CASSPRGVNSPLHF,TGTGCCAGCAGCCCCAGGGGCGTGAATTCACCCCTCCACTTT
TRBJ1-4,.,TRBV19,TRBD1,CASSSPGTGGVGEKLFF,TGTGCCAGTAGTAGTCCCGGGACAGGGGGAGTAGGGGAAAAACTGTTTTTT
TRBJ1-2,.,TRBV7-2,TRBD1,CASSYGTGNYGYTF,TGTGCCAGCAGCTACGGGACAGGGAACTATGGCTACACCTTC
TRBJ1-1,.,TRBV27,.,CASRGNTEAFF,TGTGCCAGCAGGGGCAATACTGAAGCTTTCTTT
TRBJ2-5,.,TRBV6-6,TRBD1,CASSSGTVQETQYF,TGTGCCAGCAGTTCCGGGACAGTCCAAGAGACCCAGTACTTC
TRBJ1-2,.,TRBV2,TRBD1,CASEGQALNYGYTF,TGTGCCAGCGAGGGACAGGCCCTTAACTATGGCTACACCTTC
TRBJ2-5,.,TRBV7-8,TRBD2,CASSAIAGDRGETQYF,TGTGCCAGCAGCGCCATAGCGGGAGATCGTGGAGAGACCCAGTACTTC
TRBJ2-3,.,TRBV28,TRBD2,CASARGGPTDTQYF,TGTGCCAGTGCTCGGGGGGGCCCCACAGATACGCAGTATTTT
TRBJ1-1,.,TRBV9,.,CASSKGGMRTEAFF,TGTGCCAGCAGCAAGGGGGGGATGCGCACTGAAGCTTTCTTT
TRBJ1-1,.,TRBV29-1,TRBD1,CSVDGRRGQNTEAFF,TGCAGCGTTGATGGTCGAAGGGGGCAAAACACTGAAGCTTTCTTT
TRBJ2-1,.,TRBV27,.,CASSLSRDNEQFF,TGTGCCAGCAGTTTATCCCGAGATAATGAGCAGTTCTTC
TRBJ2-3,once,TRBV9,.,CASSSEGSSTDTQYF,TGTGCCAGCAGCTCCGAGGGCTCTAGCACAGATACGCAGTATTTT
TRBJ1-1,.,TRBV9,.,CASSPMPGGGTEAFF,TGTGCCAGCAGCCCGATGCCGGGGGGCGGCACTGAAGCTTTCTTT
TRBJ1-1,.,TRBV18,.,CASSRSGHELAFF,TGTGCCAGCTCACGCTCAGGGCACGAGTTGGCTTTCTTT
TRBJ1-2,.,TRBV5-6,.,CASSLHRDWDYGYTF,TGTGCCAGCAGCTTGCACCGGGACTGGGACTATGGCTACACCTTC
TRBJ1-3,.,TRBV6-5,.,CASRGPGNTIYF,TGTGCCAGCAGGGGGCCTGGAAACACCATATATTTT
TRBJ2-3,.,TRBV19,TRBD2,CASSARTSGSHTDTQYF,TGTGCCAGTAGTGCAAGGACTAGCGGTTCCCACACAGATACGCAGTATTTT
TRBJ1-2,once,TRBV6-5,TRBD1,CASSSRDRAGGYTF,TGTGCCAGCAGTTCTCGGGACAGGGCGGGAGGCTACACCTTC
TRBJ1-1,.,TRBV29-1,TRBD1,CSIDRGVTEAFF,TGCAGCATAGACAGGGGGGTCACTGAAGCTTTCTTT
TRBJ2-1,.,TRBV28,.,CASSKMSSSYNEQFF,TGTGCCAGCAGTAAGATGTCCAGCTCCTACAATGAGCAGTTCTTC
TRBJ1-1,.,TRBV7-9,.,CASSILQETEAFF,TGTGCCAGCAGCATCTTACAGGAGACTGAAGCTTTCTTT
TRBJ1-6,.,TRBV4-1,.,CASSQEYGGTLHF,TGCGCCAGCAGCCAAGAGTATGGCGGGACCCTCCACTTT
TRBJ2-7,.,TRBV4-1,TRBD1,CASSQGSGGYEQYF,TGCGCCAGCAGCCAAGGTTCAGGGGGTTACGAGCAGTACTTC